Included here is one T cell receptor beta chain sequence, with context. The antigen remains undetermined. PCR was performed a second time for roughly 7 to 11 cycles using a sample-barcoded 5' primer and a J-beta primer mix. TCRdb re-called the 5' RACE reads through MiXCR, storing one row per CDR3 protein. The table lists 700,000 or so distinct CDR3 sequences, around 41% of them singletons. The sample comes from a study of blood T cells in healthy people across ages. Overall study findings and caveats: Roughly linear declines in TCR beta diversity per million T cells occurred with age.

Deletions cut 0 bases from V and 3 bases from J, with 8 bases between. Germline CDR1 is SGHDT and CDR2 is YYEEEE. The CDR3 consists of 14 residues. Each sample yielded at least 6 million isolated PBMCs. V usage is TRBV5-6 and J usage is TRBJ2-3; the D is unclear. This sequence was found in an elderly man in good health. Sequencing was performed on blood. Here the CDR3 reads CASSLAEETDTQYF. The CDR3 DNA sequence: TGTGCCAGCAGCTTGGCCGAGGAAACAGATACGCAGTATTTT.